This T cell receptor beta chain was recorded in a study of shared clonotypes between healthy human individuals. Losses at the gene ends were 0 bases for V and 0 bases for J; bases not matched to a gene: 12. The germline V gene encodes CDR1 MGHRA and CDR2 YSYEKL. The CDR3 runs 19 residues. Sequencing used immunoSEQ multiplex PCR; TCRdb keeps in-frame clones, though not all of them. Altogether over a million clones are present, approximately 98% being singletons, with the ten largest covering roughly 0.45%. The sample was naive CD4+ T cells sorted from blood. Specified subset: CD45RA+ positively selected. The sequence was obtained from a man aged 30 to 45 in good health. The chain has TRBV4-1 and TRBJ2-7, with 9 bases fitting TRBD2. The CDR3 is CASSQDNELAGSSSYEQYF. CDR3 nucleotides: TGCGCCAGCAGCCAAGATAATGAACTAGCGGGTTCGAGCTCCTACGAGCAGTACTTC.